Below, one T cell receptor (beta chain) is given with its context. Using immunoSEQ multiplex PCR, the repertoire was profiled, and TCRdb retains in-frame clones only, with some absent. The data show 60,000 or so clones, more than 70% seen once. This record comes from a study of OX40 agonist ivuxolimab in advanced cancers. About the research overall: Therapy given before enrollment (anti-PD-1, anti-PD-L1 or anti-CTLA-4) was allowed, and approximately 40% had some.

The germline gives CDR1 SNHLY, CDR2 FYNNEI. The V end was cut by 7 bases, the J end by 7 bases, with 13 bases between. This CDR3 spans 12 amino acids. The chain links TRBV2 to TRBJ2-5; D remains ambiguous. The input for sequencing was CD4+ or CD8+ T cells sorted from blood, taken in a trial of the OX40 agonist ivuxolimab. This clonotype originated in an adult with an advanced solid tumor such as melanoma, head and neck, liver or kidney cancer. CDR3 region: CASTTSTGTQYF. The CDR3 DNA sequence: TGTGCCAGCACCACCAGTACCGGGACCCAGTACTTC.